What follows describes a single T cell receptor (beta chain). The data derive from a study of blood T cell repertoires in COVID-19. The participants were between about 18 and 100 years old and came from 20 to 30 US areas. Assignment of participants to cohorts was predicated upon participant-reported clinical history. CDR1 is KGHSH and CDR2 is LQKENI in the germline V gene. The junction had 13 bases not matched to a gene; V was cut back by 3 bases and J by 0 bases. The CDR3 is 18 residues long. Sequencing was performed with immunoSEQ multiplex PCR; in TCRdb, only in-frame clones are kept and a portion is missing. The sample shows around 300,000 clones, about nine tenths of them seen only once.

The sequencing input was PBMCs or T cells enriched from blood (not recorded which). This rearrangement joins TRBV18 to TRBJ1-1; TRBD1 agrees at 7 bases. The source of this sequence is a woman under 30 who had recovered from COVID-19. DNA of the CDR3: TGTGCCAGCTCACCTTTCCTCCGGGACAGAAGTTTGAACACTGAAGCTTTCTTT. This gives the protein CASSPFLRDRSLNTEAFF.